These 10 T cell receptor beta chains originate from one sample sequenced in a study of HIV-infected children after antiretroviral therapy interruption. Treatment specified: PENTA 11 planned treatment interruption arm or continuous ART arm. Unique molecular identifiers were included in an RNA-based 3' RACE TCR library. From the 3' RACE reads, TCRdb called clonotypes with MiXCR, one entry per CDR3 protein. This sample has fewer than 100,000 distinct CDR3 sequences, with about 6.9% found just once. The specimen was CD45RA+ CD4+ T cells from PBMCs, pooled from several time points, collected from a donor given antiretroviral therapy, either interrupted or continuous. Indicated subset: naive CD4+ CD45RA+ CD45RO- T cells. The receptors derive from a pool of human donors with HIV.

This clonotype was seen at least ten times. The V call is TRBV6-5, the J call TRBJ1-1; D uncertain. The germline V gene has CDR1 MNHEY and CDR2 SVGAGI. Trimming shortened V by 4 bases and J by 8 bases, and 11 bases separated the two germline ends. This CDR3 is built from 12 residues. CDR3 residues: CASSSTVKEAFF. Written as DNA, the CDR3 is TGTGCCAGCAGTTCGACGGTAAAGGAAGCTTTCTTT.

This clonotype was seen many times. The chain joins TRBV15 to TRBJ1-1; D gene uncertain. The CDR3 is 16 residues long. The germline gives CDR1 LNHNV, CDR2 YYDKDF (reference sequence). V was pared by 0 bases and J by 0 bases, with 11 bases between. The CDR3 coding sequence is TGTGCCACCAGCAGAGATCGGGCAGCATTGAACACTGAAGCTTTCTTT. Translating it yields CATSRDRAALNTEAFF.

The gene calls are TRBV29-1 and TRBJ2-7; no clear D. The CDR3 has 12 residues. The germline V and J ends were trimmed by 5 bases and 2 bases, with 10 bases remaining between them. Germline V gives CDR1 SQVTM, CDR2 ANQGSEA. In DNA, the CDR3 is TGCAGCGTTCAGCTTCCCACCTACGAGCAGTACTTC. This codes for CSVQLPTYEQYF.

This clonotype was observed at least ten times. The chain joins TRBV20-1 to TRBJ1-5; 11 bases map to TRBD1. CDR3 size: 13 residues. The V and J ends lost 6 bases and 4 bases, in that order; junction bases with no gene match: 2. Germline values: CDR1 DFQATT, CDR2 SNEGSKA (reference sequence). The DNA of the CDR3 is TGCAGTGCCGGACAGGGGGCGAATCAGCCCCAGCATTTT. Translating it yields CSAGQGANQPQHF.

This clonotype was recorded a few times. This rearrangement joins TRBV5-1 to TRBJ2-1; 11 bases fit TRBD1. CDR1 SGHRS and CDR2 YFSETQ come from the germline V gene. The CDR3 length is 16 residues. V dropped 4 bases and J dropped 7; count of bases not matched to a gene: 10. CDR3 region: CASSTSGTGGLNEQFF. Here the CDR3 DNA reads TGCGCCAGCAGCACCTCCGGGACAGGGGGATTAAATGAGCAGTTCTTC.

There are many counts of this clonotype. V gene TRBV5-1 combines with J gene TRBJ2-5; D is unresolved. Looked up from germline, CDR1 is SGHRS and CDR2 is YFSETQ. Trimming stripped 0 bases from V and 7 bases from J, with 10 bases between. This CDR3 has 13 residues. In DNA form, the CDR3 reads TGCGCCAGCAGCTTGGTTTCTGGGGTGACCCAGTACTTC. Translating it yields CASSLVSGVTQYF.

This clonotype was observed many times. The V call is TRBV20-1, the J call TRBJ2-1; D gene unclear. The germline gives CDR1 DFQATT, CDR2 SNEGSKA (reference sequence). The V and J ends lost 2 bases and 3 bases respectively, with 2 bases between them. The CDR3 length is 11 residues. The CDR3 DNA is TGCAGTGCTAGAAGCTACAATGAGCAGTTCTTC. This sequence encodes CSARSYNEQFF.

The sample holds one count of this clonotype. This chain links TRBV2 with TRBJ1-2; maybe TRBD1 (5 bases). Germline lookup yields CDR1 SNHLY and CDR2 FYNNEI. The CDR3 is 13 amino acids. V dropped 7 bases and J dropped 4 bases, with 13 bases sitting between them. The CDR3 loop reads CASNSQGGYGYTF. The CDR3 DNA reads as TGTGCCAGCAATTCTCAGGGCGGCTATGGCTACACCTTC.

This clonotype was detected a few times. The V call is TRBV7-8, the J call TRBJ1-1; D ambiguous. CDR1 is SGHVS and CDR2 is FQNEAQ in the germline V gene. CDR3 size: 15 residues. V lost 0 bases and J 1 base, leaving 9 bases between the germline ends. Written as DNA, the CDR3 is TGTGCCAGCAGCTTAGCTGAAGGACCGAACACTGAAGCTTTCTTT. Protein: CASSLAEGPNTEAFF.

This clonotype was seen many times. CDR3 sequence (DNA): TGTGCCAGCAGTTCCCGACCGACAGGGGAACCAGGTTGGGAGCAGTACTTC. It encodes CASSSRPTGEPGWEQYF. V and J are TRBV12-3 or TRBV12-4 and TRBJ2-7; 8 bases are a match to TRBD1. V was clipped by 4 bases and J by 7 bases; unmatched bases: 18. The CDR3 totals 17 residues.